These 21 T cell receptor beta chains were sequenced from one sample in a study of T cell responses to AZD1222 COVID-19 vaccine. Using immunoSEQ multiplex PCR, the repertoire was profiled, and TCRdb retains in-frame clones only, with some absent. The sample carries approximately 99,000 clones, about 86% recorded once. Sequencing used peripheral blood, obtained on day 0 of AZD1222 vaccination. The receptors come from an adult in good health.

For the CDR3, the DNA is TGTGCCACCGCCCCGCCGGGACAGGGAGTTTTTGGCTACACCTTC. Protein sequence: CATAPPGQGVFGYTF. This chain links TRBV2 with TRBJ1-2, with 9 bases that match TRBD1. CDR1 and CDR2 from the germline V gene are SNHLY and FYNNEI. Germline trimming cut 10 bases from V and 7 bases from J; bases unmatched to any gene: 16. This CDR3 is built from 15 residues.

The chain links TRBV2 to TRBJ1-5; 7 positions match TRBD1. The germline gives CDR1 SNHLY, CDR2 FYNNEI. Trimming cost V 2 bases and J 5 bases; bases outside gene matches: 3. The CDR3 extends over 14 amino acids. The CDR3 spells CASSESQGDQPQHF. The CDR3 coding sequence is TGTGCCAGCAGTGAATCTCAGGGGGATCAGCCCCAGCATTTT.

CDR3 loop: CASRGRDALGEGYEQYF. In nucleotides, the CDR3 is TGTGCCAGCAGGGGCCGGGACGCCCTTGGTGAGGGCTACGAGCAGTACTTC. The rearrangement links TRBV28 to TRBJ2-7; D may be TRBD1 or TRBD2 (5 bases each). Trimming stripped 6 bases from V and 3 bases from J, with 24 bases between. Germline V gene data show CDR1 as MDHEN and CDR2 as SYDVKM. The CDR3 runs to 17 residues.

This chain links TRBV23-1 with TRBJ1-2, with D unclear. TRBV23-1 is identified as an open reading frame with a role that is uncertain. CDR3 length: 14 residues. V was clipped by 0 bases and J by 2 bases, with 7 bases between them. This CDR3 reads CASSQSGINYGYTF. The CDR3 DNA follows: TGCGCCAGCAGTCAATCGGGAATCAACTATGGCTACACCTTC.

The chain is built from TRBV15 and TRBJ1-4, with a weak D call TRBD1 (6 bases). Trimming cost V 1 base and J 7 bases, with 19 bases left between them. CDR1 is LNHNV, CDR2 YYDKDF, per germline (reference sequence). The CDR3 spans 17 residues. The CDR3 DNA sequence: TGTGCCACCAGCAGAGCCCCCCAGGGGCGCCTGGGTGAAAAACTGTTTTTT. Translating gives CATSRAPQGRLGEKLFF.

The chain has TRBV5-1 and TRBJ2-7, with 10 bases lining up with TRBD2. The ends lost 0 bases at V and 0 bases at J; junction bases unmatched: 9. CDR1 and CDR2 from the germline V gene are SGHRS and YFSETQ. This CDR3 spans 18 amino acids. The CDR3 sequence is CASSLDVSGGQLSYEQYF. The CDR3 DNA sequence: TGCGCCAGCAGCTTGGATGTTAGCGGGGGGCAACTCTCCTACGAGCAGTACTTC.

The J gene is TRBJ1-1, the V gene TRBV6-1; D may be TRBD1 (5 bases). V was clipped by 2 bases and J by 6 bases, with 13 bases between them. The CDR3 is made up of 14 amino acids. The germline V gene has CDR1 MNHNS and CDR2 SASEGT. CDR3 sequence: CASSERGATPEAFF. CDR3 bases: TGTGCCAGCAGTGAAAGGGGCGCGACTCCTGAAGCTTTCTTT.

In this sample, this clone turned up a few times. The rearrangement joins TRBV11-1 to TRBJ1-3; D is possibly TRBD1 (5 bases). V was clipped by 3 bases and J by 4 bases, with 7 bases between them. This CDR3 contains 13 residues. Germline CDR1 reads SGHAT; CDR2 reads FQDESV (reference sequence). CDR3 bases: TGTGCCAGCAGCTTTCGACAGGGAAACACCATATATTTT. Amino acid sequence: CASSFRQGNTIYF.

The chain is built from TRBV29-1 and TRBJ2-7, with 7 bases fitting TRBD2. V dropped 0 bases and J dropped 0; count of bases not matched to a gene: 2. The CDR3 runs 14 residues. Germline assignment: CDR1 SQVTM and CDR2 ANQGSEA. As DNA, the CDR3 is TGCAGCGTTGAAGAGCGGGGGAGCTCCTACGAGCAGTACTTC. This translates into CSVEERGSSYEQYF.

The chain carries TRBV19 and TRBJ2-2; D gene uncertain. The V end lost 3 bases, the J end lost 5 bases, and 10 bases lay between the germline ends. From germline, CDR1 is LNHDA and CDR2 SQIVND (reference sequence). The CDR3 totals 14 residues. CDR3 protein: CASSISWRTGELFF. The CDR3 DNA reads as TGTGCCAGTAGTATTTCTTGGAGAACCGGGGAGCTGTTTTTT.

The CDR3 spells CASSYGAWDRATDTQYF. The CDR3 coding sequence is TGTGCCAGCAGTTACGGGGCCTGGGACAGAGCAACAGATACGCAGTATTTT. This rearrangement joins TRBV6-2 or TRBV6-3 to TRBJ2-3; 7 bases map to TRBD1. After removal of 2 bases from V and 3 bases from J, the junction contained 11 bases not matched to a gene. Looked up from germline, CDR1 is MNHEY and CDR2 is SVGEGT. The CDR3 length is 17 residues.

The J gene is TRBJ2-7, the V gene TRBV28; D possibly corresponds to TRBD2 (5 bases). Germline values: CDR1 MDHEN, CDR2 SYDVKM. Deletions cut 5 bases from V and 2 bases from J, with 10 bases between. The CDR3 is 13 amino acids. The CDR3 sequence is CASSGPGTYEQYF. CDR3 bases: TGTGCCAGCAGTGGACCGGGGACCTACGAGCAGTACTTC.

The CDR3 loop is CAIRQGGDEKLFF. CDR3 in DNA: TGTGCCATCAGACAGGGAGGGGATGAAAAACTGTTTTTT. The V call is TRBV10-3, the J call TRBJ1-4; tentatively, D is TRBD1 (6 bases). The CDR3 is made up of 13 amino acids. V lost 6 bases and J lost 6, with 11 bases in between. Germline V CDR1 and CDR2: ENHRY, SYGVKD.

This clone has a single count. At one of its ends the junction is not consistent with the germline gene, which may arise from a read error. The chain joins TRBV5-8 to TRBJ2-6; D is undetermined. This CDR3 is built from 15 residues. CDR1 and CDR2 from the germline V gene are SGHTS and YDEGEE. The CDR3 loop reads CASRLDVSGANVLTF. DNA of the CDR3: TGTGCCAGCAGATTGGACGTCTCTGGGGCCAACGTCCTGACTTTC.

This chain joins TRBV5-4 and TRBJ2-5, with a tentative D call TRBD1 (6 bases). The V end was cut by 4 bases, the J end by 0 bases, with 16 bases between. The CDR3 spans 16 residues. From germline, CDR1 is SGHNT and CDR2 YYREEE (reference sequence). CDR3 in DNA: TGTGCCAGCAGCGCTGGGGGACACACGTACCAAGAGACCCAGTACTTC. Protein: CASSAGGHTYQETQYF.

The chain employs TRBV29-1 and TRBJ1-2; 9 positions match TRBD1. Germline V lookup: CDR1 SQVTM, CDR2 ANQGSEA. There are 14 residues in the CDR3. Trimming cost V 7 bases and J 6 bases; bases outside gene matches: 12. The CDR3 protein is CSGGGGQGFNGYTF. The CDR3 DNA reads TGCAGCGGTGGAGGGGGACAGGGCTTTAATGGCTACACCTTC. Combining the CDR3 with reference TRBV29-1 and TRBJ1-2 gives the whole variable domain SAVISQKPSRDICQRGTSLTIQCQVDSQVTMMFWYRQQPGQSLTLIATANQGSEATYESGFVIDKFPISRPNLTFSTLTVSNMSPEDSSIYLCSGGGGQGFNGYTFGSGTRLTVV.

The chain combines TRBV20-1 with TRBJ2-5; D not resolved. Trimming removed 3 bases at V and 9 bases at J, with 14 bases between. The CDR3 has 12 amino acids. Germline V gene data show CDR1 as DFQATT and CDR2 as SNEGSKA (reference sequence). CDR3: CSASNPDQAQYF. The CDR3 DNA reads as TGCAGTGCTAGTAATCCAGATCAAGCCCAGTACTTC.

The DNA of the CDR3 is TGTGCCAGTAGTATTAGGCCCCTGTCGGGTGAGCAGTTCTTC. Encoded protein: CASSIRPLSGEQFF. The chain uses TRBV19 and TRBJ2-1, with D unresolved. The length of the CDR3 is 14 residues. In germline, CDR1 is LNHDA, CDR2 SQIVND (reference sequence). The V end was cut by 3 bases, the J end by 9 bases, with 15 bases between.

This chain connects TRBV7-9 to TRBJ2-1; 9 bases are a match to TRBD1. Germline CDR1 is SEHNR and CDR2 is FQNEAQ (reference sequence). CDR3 length: 15 amino acids. V lost 4 bases, J lost 6 bases, and 7 bases stayed unmatched. CDR3 amino acids: CASSSLRDRVNEQFF. The CDR3 DNA sequence: TGTGCCAGCAGCTCTCTCCGGGACAGGGTCAATGAGCAGTTCTTC.

This chain connects TRBV7-2 to TRBJ1-4; maybe TRBD1 (5 bases). Per the germline V gene, CDR1 is SGHTA and CDR2 is FQGNSA. Trimming cost V 2 bases and J 5 bases, with 12 bases left between them. The CDR3 is 15 residues long. CDR3 DNA: TGTGCCAGCAGCTTAAGAGGGGCTCAGAATGAAAAACTGTTTTTT. This codes for CASSLRGAQNEKLFF.

The V gene is TRBV27, the J gene TRBJ2-6, with TRBD1 matching 11 bases. The CDR3 has 19 residues. V was clipped by 6 bases and J by 0 bases; unmatched bases: 10. Per the germline V gene, CDR1 is MNHEY and CDR2 is SMNVEV (reference sequence). DNA for the CDR3: TGTGCCAGCAGCCCGATAGGACAGGGGGCTTCCTCTGGGGCCAACGTCCTGACTTTC. This encodes CASSPIGQGASSGANVLTF.